What follows are 18 T cell receptor beta chains derived from one specimen sequenced in a study of T cell repertoires in cytomegalovirus infection. MiXCR, run by TCRdb on the reads, gives a single entry per CDR3 protein. The sample contains about 680,000 distinct CDR3 sequences, less than 25% of which appear only once. The specimen sequenced was CD8+ T cells from PBMCs. The receptors here all came from a human donor in good health (CMV status not recorded). Some clones in this sample may be carry-over from other donors' samples.

Regarding this clonotype: Since a much larger clone is just one base distant, this may be a read error. The V and J genes are TRBV4-2 and TRBJ2-1; the D is unclear. V was trimmed by 1 base and J by 0 bases, leaving 10 bases between them. Germline V gives CDR1 LGHNA, CDR2 YNFKEQ. The CDR3 consists of 16 residues. CDR3 DNA: TGTGCCAGCAGCCAAGTTGACATGGACTCCTACAATGAGCAGTTCTTC. As protein: CASSQVDMDSYNEQFF.

This clonotype came up many times. The J gene is TRBJ2-1, the V gene TRBV19; no clear D. Trimming took off 8 bases at V and 9 bases at J, with 17 bases between the two ends. Germline CDR1 and CDR2: LNHDA and SQIVND (reference sequence). The CDR3 runs 13 residues. In nucleotides, the CDR3 is TGTGCCAGTTCGTCTGGCCTATATGGTGAGCAGTTCTTC. Translated, it gives CASSSGLYGEQFF.

This clonotype was seen only a few times. The chain joins TRBV28 to TRBJ1-6, with 9 bases matching TRBD1. This CDR3 comprises 18 residues. Germline CDR1 MDHEN, CDR2 SYDVKM. V was clipped by 4 bases and J by 6 bases; unmatched bases: 13. CDR3: CASSSVGIRDRANSPLHF. Written as DNA, the CDR3 is TGTGCCAGCAGTTCCGTAGGGATTCGGGACAGGGCTAATTCACCCCTCCACTTT.

This clonotype was seen repeatedly, ten times or more. The V and J genes are TRBV7-9 and TRBJ2-2; D call uncertain. Germline V CDR1 and CDR2: SEHNR, FQNEAQ (reference sequence). Trimming took off 5 bases at V and 1 base at J, with 5 bases between the two ends. This CDR3 contains 13 residues. The CDR3 sequence: CASSNKNTGELFF. CDR3 nucleotides: TGTGCCAGCAGCAACAAGAACACCGGGGAGCTGTTTTTT.

This rearrangement joins TRBV20-1 to TRBJ2-2, with 9 positions matching TRBD1. This CDR3 is built from 16 residues. CDR1 is DFQATT, CDR2 SNEGSKA, per germline (reference sequence). Trimming cost V 0 bases and J 3 bases; bases outside gene matches: 5. CDR3 DNA: TGCAGTGCTAGAGATCGGGACAGGGTCGACACCGGGGAGCTGTTTTTT. This encodes CSARDRDRVDTGELFF.

The chain carries TRBV19 and TRBJ2-1, with D perhaps TRBD1 (5 bases). CDR1 LNHDA and CDR2 SQIVND come from the germline V gene (reference sequence). V was pared by 3 bases and J by 8 bases, with 11 bases between. The CDR3 extends over 13 amino acids. The CDR3 DNA reads TGTGCCAGTAGTATGTGGTTAGGGGATGAGCAGTTCTTC. Protein: CASSMWLGDEQFF.

This clonotype was recorded a few times. This chain joins TRBV7-9 and TRBJ2-4; 7 bases agree with TRBD1. Per germline, CDR1 SEHNR and CDR2 FQNEAQ (reference sequence). V lost 5 bases and J lost 0; bases outside the gene matches: 7. This CDR3 contains 16 residues. CDR3 loop: CASSARDSLAKNIQYF. CDR3 nucleotides: TGTGCCAGCAGCGCCCGGGACAGTTTAGCCAAAAACATTCAGTACTTC.

A word on this clonotype: A single base separates this from a much larger clone, so it may be a read error. This chain uses TRBV6-6 with TRBJ1-5; D is unresolved. The length of the CDR3 is 19 residues. CDR1 and CDR2 from the germline V gene are MNHNY and SVGAGI (reference sequence). V lost 4 bases, J lost 3 bases, and 25 bases lay in between. As DNA, the CDR3 is TGTGCCAGCAGTTCATTAGACCGGGCCCTAGAAGACAACAATCAGCCCCAGCATTTT. As protein: CASSSLDRALEDNNQPQHF.

This chain uses TRBV20-1 with TRBJ2-3; 13 nucleotides agree with TRBD2. This CDR3 is 16 amino acids long. The germline CDR1 and CDR2 sequences are DFQATT and SNEGSKA (reference sequence). The ends lost 2 bases at V and 2 bases at J; junction bases unmatched: 4. The CDR3 nucleotides are TGCAGTGCTAGACCCGGACTAGCGGGGGTCACAGATACGCAGTATTTT. Protein: CSARPGLAGVTDTQYF.

The CDR3: CSVETEYGYTF. The DNA of the CDR3 is TGCAGCGTTGAGACAGAATATGGCTACACCTTC. The gene calls are TRBV29-1 and TRBJ1-2; weak D call: TRBD1 (5 bases). The length of the CDR3 is 11 residues. Germline CDR1 is SQVTM and CDR2 is ANQGSEA. The ends were cut back, 3 bases at V and 5 bases at J, with 7 bases in the middle. Combining the CDR3 with reference TRBV29-1 and TRBJ1-2 gives the whole variable domain SAVISQKPSRDICQRGTSLTIQCQVDSQVTMMFWYRQQPGQSLTLIATANQGSEATYESGFVIDKFPISRPNLTFSTLTVSNMSPEDSSIYLCSVETEYGYTFGSGTRLTVV.

The chain combines TRBV5-1 with TRBJ1-2, with TRBD1 as a possible D gene (5 bases). The CDR3 is made up of 14 amino acids. The V end lost 7 bases, the J end lost 4 bases, and 17 bases lay between the germline ends. Germline lookup yields CDR1 SGHRS and CDR2 YFSETQ. DNA for the CDR3: TGCGCCAGCCCCTCCCCGGGACGGCTCTATGGCTACACCTTC. Its translation: CASPSPGRLYGYTF.

This clonotype has a handful of counts. The J gene is TRBJ1-1, the V gene TRBV20-1; D is unclear. CDR3 length equals 12 residues. Per the germline V gene, CDR1 is DFQATT and CDR2 is SNEGSKA (reference sequence). Trimming removed 3 bases at V and 1 base at J, with 6 bases between. CDR3 region: CSASRGNTEAFF. Here the CDR3 DNA reads TGCAGTGCTAGCCGAGGGAACACTGAAGCTTTCTTT.

Many counts were recorded for this clonotype. This rearrangement joins TRBV6-5 to TRBJ2-7; 8 positions agree with TRBD1. The germline V gene has CDR1 MNHEY and CDR2 SVGAGI. This CDR3 has 14 amino acids. Trimming took 4 bases from V and 4 from J; bases not matched to a gene: 6. Written as DNA, the CDR3 is TGTGCCAGCAGTTCCCGGACAGGGAATTACGAGCAGTACGTC. This translates into CASSSRTGNYEQYV.

The table lists this clonotype with many counts. The genes are TRBV6-2 or TRBV6-3 and TRBJ2-2; D not certain. The CDR3 sequence is 14 residues long. Per germline, CDR1 MNHEY and CDR2 SVGEGT. V was clipped by 5 bases and J by 5 bases, with 12 bases between them. CDR3 residues: CASSLRLGTGELFF. The CDR3 DNA reads as TGTGCCAGCAGTCTGCGTTTGGGAACCGGGGAGCTGTTTTTT.

This clonotype was observed at least ten times. This chain connects TRBV7-2 to TRBJ2-4, with D possibly TRBD1 on 6 matching bases. This CDR3 is 14 amino acids long. With 3 bases removed from V and 4 bases from J, the gap between germline ends came to 10 bases. Per the germline V gene, CDR1 is SGHTA and CDR2 is FQGNSA. The CDR3, as DNA: TGTGCCAGCAGCTTGGCACAGGGTAAAAACATTCAGTACTTC. Amino acids: CASSLAQGKNIQYF. Filled out from reference TRBV7-2 and TRBJ2-4, the complete variable domain reads GAGVSQSPSNKVTEKGKDVELRCDPISGHTALYWYRQSLGQGLEFLIYFQGNSAPDKSGLPSDRFSAERTGGSVSTLTIQRTQQEDSAVYLCASSLAQGKNIQYFGAGTRLSVL.

Details on this clonotype: It may be a read error: a sequence one base away is much more abundant. The conserved closing phenylalanine or tryptophan is absent in this CDR3, likely reflecting a read error. V is TRBV7-8 and J is TRBJ1-2; the D is unclear. The CDR3 runs to 14 residues. The germline V gene encodes CDR1 SGHVS and CDR2 FQNEAQ. Trimming removed 1 base from V and 0 bases from J, with 6 bases in between. CDR3 loop: CASSLVFANYGYTS. CDR3 DNA sequence: TGTGCCAGCAGCTTAGTGTTTGCTAACTATGGCTACACCTCC.

The genes are TRBV28 and TRBJ2-1; 12 bases are a match to TRBD2. Germline values: CDR1 MDHEN, CDR2 SYDVKM. The CDR3 length is 16 residues. V dropped 6 bases and J dropped 4; count of bases not matched to a gene: 7. The CDR3 nucleotides read TGTGCCAGCAGACCTACTAGCGGGGGGCCGTACAATGAGCAGTTCTTC. Translated: CASRPTSGGPYNEQFF.

The chain joins TRBV6-2 or TRBV6-3 to TRBJ1-1; D gene unclear. This CDR3 comprises 15 residues. Germline V gives CDR1 MNHEY, CDR2 SVGEGT. With 6 bases removed from V and 0 bases from J, the gap between germline ends came to 14 bases. The CDR3 protein is CASSESHALNTEAFF. DNA for the CDR3: TGTGCCAGCAGCGAATCCCATGCATTGAACACTGAAGCTTTCTTT.